Below are 21 T cell receptor beta chains sequenced from a single sample in a study of blood T cells in healthy people across ages (dated by TCRdb to between 2014 and 2017). Libraries were constructed by 5' RACE. Sequencing relied on an Illumina HiSeq 2500. A second PCR of about 7 to 12 cycles was performed with a sample-barcoded 5' primer and a J-beta primer mix. In TCRdb, the public reads were trimmed at Q25 with fastp and aligned with MiXCR, with productive beta chains retained. All rows with the same CDR3 protein become a single entry with the most common DNA and genes. For this sample there are fewer than 750,000 distinct CDR3 sequences; roughly half appear just once. The ten largest clones take up about 13% of the sample. The sample was blood. The receptors stem from a woman aged 80 or over in good health.

The chain combines TRBV5-1 with TRBJ2-5; 11 nucleotides line up with TRBD1. Germline V gene sequence: CDR1 SGHRS, CDR2 YFSETQ. The length of the CDR3 is 18 residues. With V trimmed by 3 bases and J by 7 bases, 17 bases remained unmatched. In nucleotides, the CDR3 is TGCGCCAGCAGCTCTGGACAGGGGGCCTACTTAGGGAAAGGGACCCAGTACTTC. Translating it yields CASSSGQGAYLGKGTQYF.

This chain joins TRBV30 and TRBJ2-7, with 8 bases identical to TRBD1. The DNA end favors TRBJ2-5, so the J call may be wrong. The CDR3 extends over 16 amino acids. Germline lookup yields CDR1 GTSNPN and CDR2 SVGIG (reference sequence). The CDR3 is CAWEFTQGGLTETQYF. For the CDR3, the DNA is TGTGCCTGGGAATTTACACAGGGGGGCTTAACAGAGACCCAGTACTTC.

The chain links TRBV28 to TRBJ1-5; 9 positions agree with TRBD1. The junction had 6 bases not matched to a gene; V was cut back by 4 bases and J by 5 bases. The CDR3 runs 15 residues. From germline, CDR1 is MDHEN and CDR2 SYDVKM. CDR3 DNA sequence: TGTGCCAGCAGTTCCGACGGGACAGGGTATCAGCCCCAGCATTTT. It specifies CASSSDGTGYQPQHF.

The V call is TRBV2, the J call TRBJ2-4, with 7 bases that match TRBD1. Matching the DNA end better, TRBJ2-7 makes the J call doubtful. In germline, CDR1 is SNHLY, CDR2 FYNNEI. The CDR3 covers 15 residues. The CDR3 bases are TGTGCCAGCAATCAACTGGGACAGAACCCCTACGAGCAGTACTTC. This translates into CASNQLGQNPYEQYF.

This clonotype was seen a few times. This chain links TRBV2 with TRBJ1-5; D is ambiguous. The V end lost 4 bases, the J end lost 9 bases, and 10 bases lay between the germline ends. The length of the CDR3 is 12 residues. Looked up from germline, CDR1 is SNHLY and CDR2 is FYNNEI. This CDR3 reads CASSAPAGPQHF. The CDR3 DNA follows: TGTGCCAGCAGTGCCCCGGCTGGGCCCCAGCATTTT.

With regard to this clonotype: A much larger clone sits a single nucleotide away, making a read error possible. The chain recombines TRBV15 with TRBJ2-7; D is perhaps TRBD1 (5 bases). Germline CDR1 reads LNHNV; CDR2 reads YYDKDF (reference sequence). The CDR3 is 13 residues long. Trimming shortened V by 0 bases and J by 7 bases, and 10 bases separated the two germline ends. The CDR3 spells CATSRDSDNEQYF. CDR3 bases: TGTGCCACCAGCAGAGATTCGGACAATGAGCAGTACTTC. Full variable domain (missing parts from reference TRBV15 and TRBJ2-7): DAMVIQNPRYQVTQFGKPVTLSCSQTLNHNVMYWYQQKSSQAPKLLFHYYDKDFNNEADTPDNFQSRRPNTSFCFLDIRSPGLGDTAMYLCATSRDSDNEQYFGPGTRLTVT.

The chain is built from TRBV27 and TRBJ2-7, with TRBD1 matching over 7 bases. Germline V lookup: CDR1 MNHEY, CDR2 SMNVEV (reference sequence). With 5 bases clipped from V and 5 bases from J, the junction kept 9 bases outside the gene matches. This CDR3 spans 14 amino acids. The CDR3 DNA is TGTGCCAGCAGTCGACAGGGACGTTTCCACGAGCAGTACTTC. It encodes CASSRQGRFHEQYF.

This clonotype was counted ten times or more. The chain couples TRBV15 to TRBJ2-1, with D possibly being TRBD1 or TRBD2 (5 bases each). Per germline, CDR1 LNHNV and CDR2 YYDKDF (reference sequence). The CDR3 is made up of 15 amino acids. V lost 0 bases to trimming and J lost 3 bases, with 9 bases between them. Written as DNA, the CDR3 is TGTGCCACCAGCAGAGATTTGGGGGACTACAATGAGCAGTTCTTC. Encoded protein: CATSRDLGDYNEQFF.

This clonotype has at least ten counts. The rearrangement uses TRBV5-1 and TRBJ2-1; perhaps TRBD1 as D (5 bases). CDR3 length equals 15 residues. The V gene's germline CDR1 is SGHRS and CDR2 YFSETQ. V was shortened by 0 bases and J by 1 base, with 8 bases between the two germline ends. The CDR3 is CASSLGGLSYNEQFF. CDR3 DNA: TGCGCCAGCAGCTTGGGGGGCTTATCCTACAATGAGCAGTTCTTC.

This clonotype was recorded a few times. V gene TRBV15 combines with J gene TRBJ2-7; D is ambiguous. The germline gives CDR1 LNHNV, CDR2 YYDKDF (reference sequence). This CDR3 is 13 amino acids long. Trimming took off 2 bases at V and 5 bases at J, with 10 bases between the two ends. The CDR3 coding sequence is TGTGCCACCAGCAGACGCGGTCGCCACGAGCAGTACTTC. Encoded protein: CATSRRGRHEQYF.

This clonotype was detected ten times or more. V is TRBV7-2 and J is TRBJ2-5; D remains unclear. CDR3 length: 15 residues. Germline CDR1 SGHTA, CDR2 FQGNSA. Trimming stripped 6 bases from V and 1 base from J, with 15 bases between. CDR3 DNA sequence: TGTGCCAGCAGAACCGGACCCTACCTCCAAGAGACCCAGTACTTC. It is translated as CASRTGPYLQETQYF.

In regard to this clonotype: One end of the junction is discordant with germline, which a read error may explain. This chain links TRBV12-3 or TRBV12-4 with TRBJ2-7, with no clear D. The CDR3 spans 14 residues. The CDR3 bases are TGTGCCAGCAGCTTAGGTGTAGGACCCTACGAGCAGTACTTC. This sequence encodes CASSLGVGPYEQYF.

J is TRBJ1-1 and V is TRBV20-1, with D possibly being TRBD1 (5 bases). The CDR3 extends over 12 amino acids. Germline assignment: CDR1 DFQATT and CDR2 SNEGSKA (reference sequence). The V gene lost 0 bases and the J gene lost 13 bases, with 15 bases spanning the gap. The CDR3 DNA reads as TGCAGTGCTAGAGATCCGGGGCAGGTCGTTTTCTTT. Protein sequence: CSARDPGQVVFF.

This clonotype was seen a handful of times. The rearrangement uses TRBV14 and TRBJ2-5; D possibly matches TRBD1 or TRBD2 (6 bases each). V was pared by 0 bases and J by 5 bases, with 16 bases between. Germline V gene sequence: CDR1 SGHDN, CDR2 FVKESK. The CDR3 contains 16 residues. Here the CDR3 reads CASSQDSGGGHETQYF. CDR3 DNA: TGTGCCAGCAGCCAAGATAGCGGAGGGGGTCATGAGACCCAGTACTTC.

This CDR3 reads CSAEGGANTEAFF. DNA for the CDR3: TGCAGCGCTGAGGGGGGGGCGAACACTGAAGCTTTCTTT. The rearrangement links TRBV29-1 to TRBJ1-1; TRBD1 is a possible D gene (6 bases). CDR1 and CDR2 from the germline V gene are SQVTM and ANQGSEA. V shed 7 bases and J shed 1 base, with 13 bases lying between them. CDR3 length: 13 amino acids. Drawing the rest from reference TRBV29-1 and TRBJ1-1, the complete variable domain is SAVISQKPSRDICQRGTSLTIQCQVDSQVTMMFWYRQQPGQSLTLIATANQGSEATYESGFVIDKFPISRPNLTFSTLTVSNMSPEDSSIYLCSAEGGANTEAFFGQGTRLTVV.

The chain employs TRBV5-5 and TRBJ2-2; perhaps TRBD2 as D (6 bases). The CDR3 sequence is 13 residues long. Per germline, CDR1 SGHKS and CDR2 YYEKEE (reference sequence). V gave up 3 bases and J gave up 8 bases, with 11 bases separating them. The CDR3 region is CASSWAGTGELFF. The CDR3 DNA reads as TGTGCCAGCAGCTGGGCCGGGACTGGGGAGCTGTTTTTT. The whole variable domain, remainder taken from reference TRBV5-5 and TRBJ2-2, is DAGVTQSPTHLIKTRGQQVTLRCSPISGHKSVSWYQQVLGQGPQFIFQYYEKEERGRGNFPDRFSARQFPNYSSELNVNALLLGDSALYLCASSWAGTGELFFGEGSRLTVL.

At least ten counts were recorded for this clonotype. The V call is TRBV6-6, the J call TRBJ2-7; D perhaps matches TRBD2 (6 bases). Germline assignment: CDR1 MNHNY and CDR2 SVGAGI (reference sequence). There are 16 residues in the CDR3. The V gene lost 2 bases and the J gene lost 0 bases, with 14 bases spanning the gap. In DNA, the CDR3 is TGTGCCAGCAGTTACACCCATAGCGGTATCTCCTACGAGCAGTACTTC. Its translation: CASSYTHSGISYEQYF.

This clonotype was detected only a few times. The chain uses TRBV9 and TRBJ2-2; a weak D match, TRBD2 (5 bases). CDR3 length: 16 residues. Germline V gene lookup returns CDR1 SGDLS and CDR2 YYNGEE. The V gene lost 6 bases and the J gene lost 6 bases, with 21 bases spanning the gap. The CDR3 region is CASKSGIMSSAGELFF. DNA for the CDR3: TGTGCCAGCAAATCCGGGATCATGTCGAGCGCCGGGGAGCTGTTTTTT.

CDR3 loop: CASSQDPGTGANVLTF. In nucleotides, the CDR3 is TGTGCCAGCAGCCAAGACCCGGGGACTGGGGCCAACGTCCTGACTTTC. The chain recombines TRBV3-1 with TRBJ2-6; tentatively, D is TRBD2 (5 bases). The germline V gene encodes CDR1 LGHDT and CDR2 YNNKEL (reference sequence). The CDR3 is 16 amino acids. Trimming cost V 0 bases and J 2 bases, with 8 bases left between them.

This chain uses TRBV6-5 with TRBJ2-3; D is perhaps TRBD1 (6 bases). Trimming removed 3 bases from V and 7 bases from J, with 26 bases in between. The CDR3 loop spans 18 amino acids. The germline gives CDR1 MNHEY, CDR2 SVGAGI. CDR3 nucleotides: TGTGCCAGCAGTTATAAACCCCCCGGGACATTTACACTTTATACGCAGTATTTT. It codes for CASSYKPPGTFTLYTQYF.

The chain carries TRBV5-4 and TRBJ2-1; D gene uncertain. Germline CDR1 and CDR2: SGHNT and YYREEE (reference sequence). The CDR3 totals 15 residues. V gave up 4 bases and J gave up 0 bases, with 11 bases separating them. CDR3 protein: CASSPDPFSYNEQFF. The CDR3 bases are TGTGCCAGCAGCCCCGACCCATTCTCCTACAATGAGCAGTTCTTC.